This entry lists 21 T cell receptor beta chains sequenced from one sample in a study of T cell responses to AZD1222 COVID-19 vaccine (dated by TCRdb to about 2021). The time point label, as the study defines it: baseline before first vaccination. According to the study, the label for this sample's treatment or condition signals: meningococcal conjugate vaccine given as trial control. Library prep was done by the immunoSEQ multiplex PCR assay. In TCRdb, the immuneACCESS table is reduced to in-frame sequences with V and J assigned. These tables do not hold every clone; where another copy was compared, an unresolved V gene accounts for under half, and the others remain unexplained. The sample includes 160,000 or so clones, with about 91% observed a single time. The ten most abundant clones make up around 4% of the sample. Here the sequenced sample was peripheral blood, taken on day 0 of MenACWY control vaccination. These receptors were collected from an adult in good health.

The CDR3 sequence: CASSNTGSYNEQFF. For the CDR3, the DNA is TGTGCCAGTAGTAACACAGGGTCCTACAATGAGCAGTTCTTC. The genes are TRBV19 and TRBJ2-1, with D possibly being TRBD1 (6 bases). CDR1 is LNHDA, CDR2 SQIVND, per germline (reference sequence). The CDR3 contains 14 residues. The V gene lost 4 bases and the J gene lost 1 base, with 8 bases spanning the gap.

The V and J genes are TRBV11-2 and TRBJ1-1; D is perhaps TRBD1 (6 bases). V lost 0 bases and J lost 3, with 23 bases in between. Germline loops: CDR1 SGHAT, CDR2 FQNNGV. The CDR3 has 19 residues. CDR3 region: CASSLDVPGAYGQDTEAFF. The CDR3 nucleotides are TGTGCCAGCAGCTTAGACGTTCCAGGGGCCTACGGCCAGGACACTGAAGCTTTCTTT. The whole variable domain, filled in from reference TRBV11-2 and TRBJ1-1, reads EAGVAQSPRYKIIEKRQSVAFWCNPISGHATLYWYQQILGQGPKLLIQFQNNGVVDDSQLPKDRFSAERLKGVDSTLKIQPAKLEDSAVYLCASSLDVPGAYGQDTEAFFGQGTRLTVV.

This sequence joins TRBV27 and TRBJ1-5, with D hard to call. The V and J ends lost 5 bases and 4 bases respectively, with 9 bases between them. Germline V gene data show CDR1 as MNHEY and CDR2 as SMNVEV (reference sequence). This CDR3 comprises 13 residues. This CDR3 reads CASSPNLNQPQHF. The CDR3 nucleotides read TGTGCCAGCAGTCCTAATCTTAATCAGCCCCAGCATTTT.

The rearrangement joins TRBV9 to TRBJ1-1, with 9 bases identical to TRBD1. Germline V lookup: CDR1 SGDLS, CDR2 YYNGEE. The CDR3 has 14 amino acids. V trimming: 4 bases; J trimming: 4 bases; junction bases outside the gene matches: 5. The CDR3 DNA reads as TGTGCCAGCAGCCTAACAGGGGGCATCACTGAAGCTTTCTTT. It yields the protein CASSLTGGITEAFF.

J is TRBJ2-7 and V is TRBV29-1; 7 nucleotides line up with TRBD1. The germline CDR1 and CDR2 sequences are SQVTM and ANQGSEA. The junction had 5 bases not matched to a gene; V was cut back by 7 bases and J by 2 bases. CDR3 length equals 12 residues. The DNA for the CDR3 is TGCAGCGCCATGACAGGGCCCTACGAGCAGTACTTC. Protein: CSAMTGPYEQYF.

This clone was seen just once. The gene calls are TRBV30 and TRBJ1-1, with D maybe TRBD1 (6 bases). Germline CDR1 is GTSNPN and CDR2 is SVGIG (reference sequence). V shed 4 bases and J shed 1 base, with 7 bases lying between them. The CDR3 has 12 amino acids. In DNA form, the CDR3 reads TGTGCCTGGAAGGGGGAGAACACTGAAGCTTTCTTT. This translates into CAWKGENTEAFF.

V is TRBV24-1 and J is TRBJ1-2; 7 positions agree with TRBD1. Germline V gene sequence: CDR1 KGHDR, CDR2 SFDVKD. V lost 4 bases and J lost 3; bases outside the gene matches: 1. The CDR3 is made up of 13 amino acids. The CDR3 region is CATSEGTDYGYTF. The CDR3 DNA sequence: TGTGCCACCAGTGAAGGGACAGACTATGGCTACACCTTC.

The CDR3 spells CASSQAVTGGSYGYTF. Written as DNA, the CDR3 is TGCGCCAGCAGCCAAGCTGTGACAGGGGGGAGCTATGGCTACACCTTC. The J gene is TRBJ1-2, the V gene TRBV4-3; 9 bases are a match to TRBD1. The CDR3 covers 16 residues. Per germline, CDR1 LGHNA and CDR2 YSLEER. The trim removed 1 base at V and 4 bases at J, leaving 7 bases unmatched.

The chain combines TRBV25-1 with TRBJ2-7, with a weak D call TRBD1 (6 bases). Germline V CDR1 and CDR2: MGHDK, SYGVNS. This CDR3 has 11 residues. V dropped 7 bases and J dropped 7 bases, with 11 bases sitting between them. The CDR3 region is CASTQGFEQYF. The DNA of the CDR3 is TGTGCCAGCACCCAGGGGTTTGAGCAGTACTTC.

V usage is TRBV10-3 and J usage is TRBJ2-3, with 7 nucleotides matching TRBD1. V was clipped by 3 bases and J by 3 bases; unmatched bases: 0. CDR1 is ENHRY, CDR2 SYGVKD, per germline. This CDR3 is built from 13 residues. CDR3 nucleotide sequence: TGTGCCATCAGTGAACAGGGGACAGATACGCAGTATTTT. Protein sequence: CAISEQGTDTQYF.

CDR3 nucleotides: TGCGCCAGCAGCCGAGACAGGGGCAACACCGGGGAGCTGTTTTTT. Protein product: CASSRDRGNTGELFF. This rearrangement joins TRBV5-1 to TRBJ2-2, with 8 positions matching TRBD1. The J segment lost 2 bases and the V segment lost 4 bases, leaving 4 bases of the junction unmatched. The CDR3 sequence is 15 residues long. In germline, CDR1 is SGHRS, CDR2 YFSETQ.

The J gene is TRBJ2-2, the V gene TRBV5-1; D might be TRBD2 (5 bases). The CDR3 is 15 amino acids. V was clipped by 4 bases and J by 3 bases, with 13 bases between them. Germline V gives CDR1 SGHRS, CDR2 YFSETQ. The chain's CDR3 is CASSRTPGDTGELFF. The DNA of the CDR3 is TGCGCCAGCAGCAGGACCCCCGGGGACACCGGGGAGCTGTTTTTT.

The V call is TRBV5-6, the J call TRBJ2-7, with TRBD1 matching over 10 bases. Per germline, CDR1 SGHDT and CDR2 YYEEEE. CDR3 length: 17 residues. V lost 0 bases, J lost 3 bases, and 9 bases stayed unmatched. The CDR3 loop reads CASSLALGQGNSYEQYF. CDR3 coding DNA: TGTGCCAGCAGCTTGGCCCTGGGACAGGGGAATAGCTACGAGCAGTACTTC.

This chain joins TRBV4-2 and TRBJ1-2; D unclear. Between the trimmed V and J ends, which lost 2 bases and 0 bases, there was a span of 10 bases. In germline, CDR1 is LGHNA, CDR2 YNFKEQ. The CDR3 sequence is 15 residues long. The CDR3 DNA sequence: TGTGCCAGCAGCCAATCGACAACTTCTAACTATGGCTACACCTTC. Its protein is CASSQSTTSNYGYTF.

This clone was seen only once. The chain is built from TRBV5-1 and TRBJ2-1; 10 nucleotides agree with TRBD2. Germline V lookup: CDR1 SGHRS, CDR2 YFSETQ. Germline trimming cut 0 bases from V and 4 bases from J; bases unmatched to any gene: 4. This CDR3 is 16 amino acids long. CDR3 region: CASSLDLAGAYNEQFF. CDR3 coding DNA: TGCGCCAGCAGCTTGGATCTAGCGGGAGCTTACAATGAGCAGTTCTTC.

The DNA for the CDR3 is TGTGCCAGCAGCTTGGTCGGGACTAGCCGCACAGATACGCAGTATTTT. Residues: CASSLVGTSRTDTQYF. The rearrangement links TRBV7-2 to TRBJ2-3; TRBD2 matches 9 bases. Losses at the gene ends were 3 bases for V and 1 base for J; bases not matched to a gene: 5. The CDR3 is 16 residues long. The germline gives CDR1 SGHTA, CDR2 FQGNSA. Complete variable domain (other parts from reference TRBV7-2 and TRBJ2-3): GAGVSQSPSNKVTEKGKDVELRCDPISGHTALYWYRQSLGQGLEFLIYFQGNSAPDKSGLPSDRFSAERTGGSVSTLTIQRTQQEDSAVYLCASSLVGTSRTDTQYFGPGTRLTVL.

The gene calls are TRBV28 and TRBJ2-7, with 7 bases that match TRBD2. The CDR3 is 16 amino acids. CDR1 MDHEN and CDR2 SYDVKM come from the germline V gene. Unmatched junction bases numbered 14, after V lost 3 bases and J lost 6 bases. Here the CDR3 reads CASSFLGGRRGSEQYF. In DNA, the CDR3 is TGTGCCAGCAGTTTCCTAGGCGGGAGAAGGGGAAGCGAGCAGTACTTC.

The rearrangement uses TRBV10-3 and TRBJ1-4; D is perhaps TRBD1 (5 bases). V lost 10 bases and J lost 0, with 15 bases in between. Germline CDR1 is ENHRY and CDR2 is SYGVKD. CDR3 length equals 15 residues. The CDR3 loop is CASIRDPSTNEKLFF. CDR3 coding DNA: TGTGCCAGCATCCGGGACCCCTCAACTAATGAAAAACTGTTTTTT.

The chain is built from TRBV5-5 and TRBJ1-1; tentative D call: TRBD1 (5 bases). Germline V gene data show CDR1 as SGHKS and CDR2 as YYEKEE (reference sequence). The V end lost 0 bases, the J end lost 5 bases, and 14 bases lay between the germline ends. The CDR3 extends over 15 amino acids. Here the CDR3 DNA reads TGTGCCAGCAGCTTGGGGGCCACAAGGGGAACTGAAGCTTTCTTT. Translated, it gives CASSLGATRGTEAFF.

This rearrangement joins TRBV19 to TRBJ1-2, with TRBD1 matching over 11 bases. Germline V gene data show CDR1 as LNHDA and CDR2 as SQIVND (reference sequence). The CDR3 is 15 amino acids. Trimming removed 6 bases from V and 2 bases from J; junction bases left unmatched: 5. Here the CDR3 reads CASSPRTGGNYGYTF. The CDR3 DNA reads TGTGCCAGTAGCCCTCGGACAGGGGGCAACTATGGCTACACCTTC.

The CDR3 is CASSLTTGANQPQHF. The CDR3 nucleotides read TGTGCCAGCAGCTTAACAACAGGGGCCAATCAGCCCCAGCATTTT. The chain carries TRBV5-5 and TRBJ1-5; 7 positions match TRBD1. Trimming cost V 2 bases and J 3 bases; bases outside gene matches: 5. This CDR3 has 15 amino acids. Germline values: CDR1 SGHKS, CDR2 YYEKEE (reference sequence). Based on the CDR3 plus reference TRBV5-5 and TRBJ1-5, the full variable domain is DAGVTQSPTHLIKTRGQQVTLRCSPISGHKSVSWYQQVLGQGPQFIFQYYEKEERGRGNFPDRFSARQFPNYSSELNVNALLLGDSALYLCASSLTTGANQPQHFGDGTRLSIL.